One and the same sample provided the 11 T cell receptor beta chains below, sequenced in a study of response to subunit inactivated influenza vaccine. TCRdb reanalysed the RT-PCR reads using MiXCR and keeps one entry per CDR3 protein. The sample has about 700,000 distinct CDR3 sequences; more than 11% are singletons. This specimen was PBMCs from blood, taken roughly 15 days before vaccination. The receptors derive from a man aged 45 to 65 who received an inactivated influenza vaccine.

V is TRBV7-2 and J is TRBJ2-2, with 10 bases aligning to TRBD2. Germline CDR1 is SGHTA and CDR2 is FQGNSA. J gave up 7 bases and V 5 bases, and 13 bases lay outside the gene matches. The CDR3 extends over 17 amino acids. In DNA, the CDR3 is TGTGCCAGCAGCCGCCAAAGCGGGGGGGCTTCTAGCGGGGAGCTGTTTTTT. Its protein product is CASSRQSGGASSGELFF. Supplemented by reference TRBV7-2 and TRBJ2-2, the full variable domain reads GAGVSQSPSNKVTEKGKDVELRCDPISGHTALYWYRQSLGQGLEFLIYFQGNSAPDKSGLPSDRFSAERTGGSVSTLTIQRTQQEDSAVYLCASSRQSGGASSGELFFGEGSRLTVL.

This rearrangement joins TRBV12-3 or TRBV12-4 to TRBJ2-7; 11 bases are a match to TRBD1. The CDR3 length is 15 residues. V gave up 6 bases and J gave up 7 bases; unmatched junction bases: 11. The CDR3: CASSIPGQGELEQYF. CDR3 coding DNA: TGTGCCAGCAGCATACCGGGACAGGGGGAATTGGAGCAGTACTTC.

This clonotype has more than one count but fewer than ten. The chain links TRBV4-3 to TRBJ1-3, with D maybe TRBD1 (6 bases). CDR1 is LGHNA and CDR2 is YSLEER in the germline V gene. With 4 bases removed from V and 4 bases from J, the gap between germline ends came to 17 bases. This CDR3 has 16 residues. The CDR3 region has the DNA TGCGCCAGCAGCCCCATTCCCCAGGGGCCCGGAAACACCATATATTTT. Translated, it gives CASSPIPQGPGNTIYF.

This clonotype appeared a few times. V usage is TRBV6-1 and J usage is TRBJ2-7, with a tentative D call TRBD1 (5 bases). This CDR3 spans 14 amino acids. Germline lookup yields CDR1 MNHNS and CDR2 SASEGT. V gave up 6 bases and J gave up 0 bases, with 12 bases separating them. The CDR3 nucleotides read TGTGCCAGCAGCCTATCCAGGGCCTCCTACGAGCAGTACTTC. Its translation: CASSLSRASYEQYF.

The V and J genes are TRBV3-1 and TRBJ2-7; D might be TRBD1 (5 bases). Trimming took off 3 bases at V and 2 bases at J, with 14 bases between the two ends. This CDR3 has 15 residues. Germline loops: CDR1 LGHDT, CDR2 YNNKEL (reference sequence). In DNA, the CDR3 is TGTGCCAGCAGCCAGCAGCAGGGATCGACCTACGAGCAGTACTTC. Protein: CASSQQQGSTYEQYF.

The chain has TRBV7-2 and TRBJ2-3, with 10 positions matching TRBD2. Germline V CDR1 and CDR2: SGHTA, FQGNSA. CDR3 length: 17 residues. V lost 5 bases, J lost 1 base, and 9 bases stayed unmatched. The CDR3 loop reads CASSRTSGFSGTDTQYF. Here the CDR3 DNA reads TGTGCCAGCAGCCGGACTAGCGGATTTTCGGGCACAGATACGCAGTATTTT. The variable domain in full, completed from reference TRBV7-2 and TRBJ2-3, reads GAGVSQSPSNKVTEKGKDVELRCDPISGHTALYWYRQSLGQGLEFLIYFQGNSAPDKSGLPSDRFSAERTGGSVSTLTIQRTQQEDSAVYLCASSRTSGFSGTDTQYFGPGTRLTVL.

This clonotype was detected many times. This chain connects TRBV15 to TRBJ2-3; no firm D call. Trimming pared 5 bases from V and 2 bases from J, leaving 11 bases between. The V gene's germline CDR1 is LNHNV and CDR2 YYDKDF (reference sequence). The CDR3 loop spans 14 amino acids. The CDR3 nucleotides read TGTGCCACCAGCCCTTCCACCTACACAGATACGCAGTATTTT. Protein product: CATSPSTYTDTQYF.

The chain joins TRBV30 to TRBJ2-3; D uncertain. Looked up from germline, CDR1 is GTSNPN and CDR2 is SVGIG (reference sequence). This CDR3 is built from 14 residues. The ends were cut back, 5 bases at V and 2 bases at J, with 14 bases in the middle. The CDR3: CAWSSTGHTDTQYF. The CDR3 region has the DNA TGTGCCTGGTCCTCGACGGGCCACACAGATACGCAGTATTTT. Together with reference TRBV30 and TRBJ2-3, the CDR3 gives the full variable domain: SQTIHQWPATLVQPVGSPLSLECTVEGTSNPNLYWYRQAAGRGLQLLFYSVGIGQISSEVPQNLSASRPQDRQFILSSKKLLLSDSGFYLCAWSSTGHTDTQYFGPGTRLTVL.

The table lists this clonotype with a few counts. The rearrangement joins TRBV14 to TRBJ2-7, with D unresolved. The CDR3 totals 17 residues. Germline CDR1 reads SGHDN; CDR2 reads FVKESK. V shed 0 bases and J shed 0 bases, with 15 bases lying between them. CDR3 DNA: TGTGCCAGCAGCCAAGATGGGAACGGGCGTCGCTCCTACGAGCAGTACTTC. As protein: CASSQDGNGRRSYEQYF.

Many counts were recorded for this clonotype. The chain carries TRBV7-9 and TRBJ1-6; the D gene is possibly TRBD1 (5 bases). In germline, CDR1 is SEHNR, CDR2 FQNEAQ (reference sequence). The V gene lost 3 bases and the J gene lost 11 bases, with 17 bases spanning the gap. CDR3 length equals 15 residues. CDR3 nucleotides: TGTGCCAGCAGCTTCCTAGGGGTAGGTTCAACACCCCTCCACTTT. Translated, it gives CASSFLGVGSTPLHF. The full variable domain, completed using reference TRBV7-9 and TRBJ1-6, is DTGVSQNPRHKITKRGQNVTFRCDPISEHNRLYWYRQTLGQGPEFLTYFQNEAQLEKSRLLSDRFSAERPKGSFSTLEIQRTEQGDSAMYLCASSFLGVGSTPLHFGNGTRLTVT.

This clonotype was found a few times. The CDR3 coding sequence is TGCAGTGCAACAGGGATTCCGTCCTACGAGCAGTACTTC. This sequence encodes CSATGIPSYEQYF. The chain combines TRBV20-1 with TRBJ2-7, with TRBD1 as a possible D gene (6 bases). This CDR3 is built from 13 residues. Germline assignment: CDR1 DFQATT and CDR2 SNEGSKA (reference sequence). Trimming shortened V by 6 bases and J by 1 base, and 13 bases separated the two germline ends.